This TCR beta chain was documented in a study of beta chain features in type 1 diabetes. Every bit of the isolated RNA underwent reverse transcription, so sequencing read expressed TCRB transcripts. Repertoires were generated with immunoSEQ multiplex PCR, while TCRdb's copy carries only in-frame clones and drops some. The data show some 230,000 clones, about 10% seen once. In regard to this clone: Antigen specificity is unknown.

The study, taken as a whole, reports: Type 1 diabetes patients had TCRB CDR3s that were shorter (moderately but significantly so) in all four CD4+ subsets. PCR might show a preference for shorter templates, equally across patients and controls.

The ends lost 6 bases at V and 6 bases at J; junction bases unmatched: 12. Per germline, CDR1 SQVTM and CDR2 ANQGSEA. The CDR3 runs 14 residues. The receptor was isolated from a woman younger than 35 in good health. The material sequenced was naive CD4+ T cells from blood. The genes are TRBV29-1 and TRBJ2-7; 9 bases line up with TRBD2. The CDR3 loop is CSVRIAGAQGEQYF. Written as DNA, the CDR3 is TGCAGCGTCCGAATAGCGGGGGCCCAGGGCGAGCAGTACTTC.